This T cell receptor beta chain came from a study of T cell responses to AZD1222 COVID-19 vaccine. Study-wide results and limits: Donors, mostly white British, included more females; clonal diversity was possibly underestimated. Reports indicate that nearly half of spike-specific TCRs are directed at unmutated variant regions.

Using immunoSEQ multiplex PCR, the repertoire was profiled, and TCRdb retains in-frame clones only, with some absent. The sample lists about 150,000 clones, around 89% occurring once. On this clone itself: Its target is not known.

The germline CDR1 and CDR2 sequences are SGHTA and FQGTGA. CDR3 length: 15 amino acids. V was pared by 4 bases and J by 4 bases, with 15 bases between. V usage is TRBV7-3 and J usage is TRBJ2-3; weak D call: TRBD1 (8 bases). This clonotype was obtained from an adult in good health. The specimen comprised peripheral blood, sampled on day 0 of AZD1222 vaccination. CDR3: CASSSTGEGADTQYF. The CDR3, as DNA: TGTGCCAGCAGCTCGACAGGGGAGGGGGCAGATACGCAGTATTTT.